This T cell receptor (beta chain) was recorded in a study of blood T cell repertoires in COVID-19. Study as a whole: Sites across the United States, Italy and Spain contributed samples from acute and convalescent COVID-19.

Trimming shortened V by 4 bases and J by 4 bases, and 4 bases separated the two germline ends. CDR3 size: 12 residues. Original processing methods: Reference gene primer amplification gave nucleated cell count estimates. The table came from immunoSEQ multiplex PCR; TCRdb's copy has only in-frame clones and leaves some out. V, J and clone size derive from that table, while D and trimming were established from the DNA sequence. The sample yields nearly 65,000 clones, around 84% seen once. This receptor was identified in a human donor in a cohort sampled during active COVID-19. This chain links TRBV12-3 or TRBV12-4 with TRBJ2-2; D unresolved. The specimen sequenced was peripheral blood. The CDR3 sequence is CASSSGTGELFF. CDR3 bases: TGTGCCAGCAGTTCGGGCACCGGGGAGCTGTTTTTT.